The clone carrying this TCR beta chain occurred many times. The antigen is not known. The data are from a study of Graves' ophthalmopathy and Graves' hyperthyroidism. Study observations and caveats: Ophthalmopathy progression prediction by the model yielded a sensitivity of approximately 68% and a specificity of about 72%.

Investigators amplified TCR beta CDR3 regions from RNA transcripts. HTBI primers were used in a first-round RT-PCR, which preceded a second-round multiplex PCR. One entry per CDR3 protein, called by TCRdb with MiXCR from the multiplex PCR reads. The sample shows a few hundred thousand distinct CDR3 sequences, 15% of them seen only once. CDR3 length: 18 residues. V shed 6 bases, J shed 2 bases, and the junction held 13 bases outside the gene matches. The genes are TRBV12-3 or TRBV12-4 and TRBJ2-2; 9 bases fit TRBD1. The sample comprised peripheral blood. The TCR sequence derives from a woman in her late teens or twenties with stable Graves' hyperthyroidism. CDR3 sequence reads: CASSPKAWTGENTGELFF. The CDR3 region has the DNA TGTGCCAGCAGCCCGAAAGCCTGGACAGGGGAAAACACCGGGGAGCTGTTTTTT.